What follows are 21 T cell receptor beta chains derived from one specimen sequenced in a study of blood T cell repertoires in COVID-19. The data were produced by immunoSEQ multiplex PCR, yet TCRdb's version contains in-frame clones alone and is incomplete. The sample includes about 250,000 clones, about nine tenths of them seen just once. The specimen was PBMCs or T cells enriched from blood (not recorded which). These receptors came from a man between 35 and 55 years old who had recovered from COVID-19.

V is TRBV6-9 and J is TRBJ1-2, with unresolved D. The CDR3 contains 9 residues. The V end lost 8 bases, the J end lost 6 bases, and 4 bases lay between the germline ends. Germline V gene sequence: CDR1 MNHGY, CDR2 SVAAGI. In DNA form, the CDR3 reads TGTGCCAGCGTAAATGGCTACACCTTC. Encoded protein: CASVNGYTF.

The rearrangement joins TRBV4-1 to TRBJ2-6, with D unresolved. Looked up from germline, CDR1 is MGHRA and CDR2 is YSYEKL. V was trimmed by 0 bases and J by 2 bases, leaving 8 bases between them. There are 16 residues in the CDR3. The CDR3 DNA follows: TGCGCCAGCAGCCAAGATTACTTCGCTGGGGCCAACGTCCTGACTTTC. Protein product: CASSQDYFAGANVLTF.

The chain recombines TRBV2 with TRBJ1-5; D call uncertain. V lost 2 bases and J 7 bases, leaving 6 bases between the germline ends. Per the germline V gene, CDR1 is SNHLY and CDR2 is FYNNEI. The length of the CDR3 is 12 residues. The CDR3 spells CASSETAQPQHF. The DNA of the CDR3 is TGTGCCAGCAGTGAAACAGCCCAGCCCCAGCATTTT. The variable domain in full, with the rest retrieved from reference TRBV2 and TRBJ1-5, is EPEVTQTPSHQVTQMGQEVILRCVPISNHLYFYWYRQILGQKVEFLVSFYNNEISEKSEIFDDQFSVERPDGSNFTLKIRSTKLEDSAMYFCASSETAQPQHFGDGTRLSIL.

About this clone itself: Other DNA variants within this sample encode the same CDR3. The rearrangement uses TRBV4-2 and TRBJ2-5, with 7 nucleotides matching TRBD2. The CDR3 consists of 14 residues. Germline-derived CDR1 and CDR2 are LGHNA and YNFKEQ. V gave up 1 base and J gave up 3 bases; unmatched junction bases: 2. The CDR3 bases are TGTGCCAGCAGCCAAGTGGGGGGGGAAGAGACCCAGTACTTC. This codes for CASSQVGGEETQYF.

This clone came up a few times. J is TRBJ1-5 and V is TRBV12-3 or TRBV12-4; unclear D gene. The CDR3 consists of 13 residues. V lost 6 bases and J lost 4, with 10 bases in between. CDR3 coding DNA: TGTGCCAGCAGACTGGACTGGAATCAGCCCCAGCATTTT. Amino acids: CASRLDWNQPQHF.

The chain combines TRBV6-5 with TRBJ1-2; TRBD1 is a possible D gene (5 bases). This CDR3 comprises 15 residues. With 2 bases removed from V and 7 bases from J, the gap between germline ends came to 17 bases. CDR1 MNHEY and CDR2 SVGAGI come from the germline V gene. The CDR3 DNA follows: TGTGCCAGCAGTTACGGTTTCCAGGAGGGGAGTGGCTACACCTTC. This translates into CASSYGFQEGSGYTF.

V is TRBV25-1 and J is TRBJ1-1; weak D call: TRBD1 (6 bases). V gave up 7 bases and J gave up 2 bases, with 14 bases separating them. The CDR3 covers 14 residues. Germline V gene data show CDR1 as MGHDK and CDR2 as SYGVNS. The CDR3 nucleotides read TGTGCCAGCACCCGGGACACCTATAACACTGAAGCTTTCTTT. Protein product: CASTRDTYNTEAFF.

This chain links TRBV13 with TRBJ1-2; the match to TRBD1 covers 7 bases. Germline-derived CDR1 and CDR2 are PRHDT and FYEKMQ (reference sequence). This CDR3 spans 15 amino acids. Losses at the gene ends were 4 bases for V and 2 bases for J; bases not matched to a gene: 7. CDR3: CASSYVTGLNYGYTF. DNA of the CDR3: TGTGCCAGCAGCTATGTGACAGGGCTGAACTATGGCTACACCTTC.

The rearrangement uses TRBV23-1 and TRBJ1-2, with D unclear. TRBV23-1 is filed as an ORF, its function uncertain. This CDR3 comprises 14 residues. V was shortened by 3 bases and J by 2 bases, with 10 bases between the two germline ends. CDR3 amino acids: CASSHTTPNYGYTF. The CDR3 nucleotides read TGCGCCAGCAGTCATACGACACCGAACTATGGCTACACCTTC.

This clone was observed a single time. The CDR3 sequence is CASSAHRGRWEKLFF. CDR3 in DNA: TGTGCCAGCAGCGCGCACAGGGGGCGGTGGGAAAAACTGTTTTTT. The V call is TRBV7-8, the J call TRBJ1-4, with 9 bases fitting TRBD1. This CDR3 is built from 15 residues. CDR1 and CDR2 from the germline V gene are SGHVS and FQNEAQ. V gave up 5 bases and J gave up 8 bases; unmatched junction bases: 9.

This chain joins TRBV7-9 and TRBJ1-3; D gene ambiguous. V lost 1 base and J lost 0, with 10 bases in between. This CDR3 region has 16 residues. The germline CDR1 and CDR2 sequences are SEHNR and FQNEAQ (reference sequence). The CDR3 here is CASSLGQWSSGNTIYF. CDR3 DNA: TGTGCCAGCAGCTTAGGGCAGTGGAGCTCTGGAAACACCATATATTTT. Combining the CDR3 with reference TRBV7-9 and TRBJ1-3 gives the whole variable domain DTGVSQNPRHKITKRGQNVTFRCDPISEHNRLYWYRQTLGQGPEFLTYFQNEAQLEKSRLLSDRFSAERPKGSFSTLEIQRTEQGDSAMYLCASSLGQWSSGNTIYFGEGSWLTVV.

The chain combines TRBV24-1 with TRBJ2-3; 7 bases align to TRBD2. The germline CDR1 and CDR2 sequences are KGHDR and SFDVKD. Trimming at V came to 2 bases and at J to 4 bases, leaving 11 bases not matched to a gene. The CDR3 totals 17 residues. CDR3 sequence: CATSDSVLTSYSDTQYF. CDR3 in DNA: TGTGCCACCAGTGATTCAGTTTTGACTAGCTATTCAGATACGCAGTATTTT.

The chain has TRBV28 and TRBJ2-3; TRBD2 is a possible D gene (5 bases). CDR1 and CDR2 (germline): MDHEN, SYDVKM. Between the trimmed V and J ends, which lost 7 bases and 0 bases, there was a span of 11 bases. The CDR3 sequence is 14 residues long. Here the CDR3 DNA reads TGTGCCAGCAAAACGGGGATTAGCACAGATACGCAGTATTTT. It is translated as CASKTGISTDTQYF.

The gene calls are TRBV5-1 and TRBJ2-7; the match to TRBD1 covers 7 bases. The V gene end was trimmed by 4 bases and the J gene end by 2 bases; junction bases not matched to a gene: 6. Germline CDR1 reads SGHRS; CDR2 reads YFSETQ. CDR3 size: 14 residues. The CDR3 DNA reads as TGCGCCAGCAGCCCAACACAGGGGACCTACGAGCAGTACTTC. Translation gives CASSPTQGTYEQYF.

The rearrangement joins TRBV2 to TRBJ2-1; 8 bases are shared with TRBD2. The CDR3 length is 15 residues. V dropped 4 bases and J dropped 0; count of bases not matched to a gene: 2. CDR1 is SNHLY and CDR2 is FYNNEI in the germline V gene. The DNA of the CDR3 is TGTGCCAGCAGTGTGGCGGGGGGCTCCTACAATGAGCAGTTCTTC. It is translated as CASSVAGGSYNEQFF.

This sequence joins TRBV20-1 and TRBJ1-2, with TRBD1 identical over 8 bases. The CDR3 totals 13 residues. Per germline, CDR1 DFQATT and CDR2 SNEGSKA (reference sequence). Trimming took 6 bases from V and 5 from J; bases not matched to a gene: 8. In DNA form, the CDR3 reads TGCAGTGCGAGTCACCAGGGGGCTTATGGCTACACCTTC. Its translation is CSASHQGAYGYTF.

CDR3 in DNA: TGTGCCAGCAGTTACTTGACAGGGGTAGAGACCCAGTACTTC. Amino acid sequence: CASSYLTGVETQYF. This rearrangement joins TRBV6-5 to TRBJ2-5; 8 bases map to TRBD1. V dropped 1 base and J dropped 4; count of bases not matched to a gene: 2. CDR1 MNHEY and CDR2 SVGAGI come from the germline V gene. CDR3 length equals 14 residues.

This clone is a singleton in its sample. The chain links TRBV9 to TRBJ1-6; D not resolved. The V gene lost 2 bases and the J gene lost 1 base, with 13 bases spanning the gap. This CDR3 comprises 17 residues. Looked up from germline, CDR1 is SGDLS and CDR2 is YYNGEE. The CDR3 DNA is TGTGCCAGCAGCGTTTCCTTGTCGGGGTCCTATAATTCACCCCTCCACTTT. The encoded protein is CASSVSLSGSYNSPLHF.

This clone was recorded many times. This chain links TRBV4-3 with TRBJ2-1; tentative D call: TRBD2 (5 bases). Germline V gene sequence: CDR1 LGHNA, CDR2 YSLEER. The V gene lost 0 bases and the J gene lost 7 bases, with 16 bases spanning the gap. This CDR3 is 16 amino acids long. CDR3 in DNA: TGCGCCAGCAGCCAAGATGGTGGCTGGCGGGCAAATGAGCAGTTCTTC. Amino acids: CASSQDGGWRANEQFF.

This chain joins TRBV2 and TRBJ2-3; the match to TRBD2 covers 8 bases. The CDR3 loop spans 15 amino acids. Per germline, CDR1 SNHLY and CDR2 FYNNEI. With 6 bases clipped from V and 1 base from J, the junction kept 6 bases outside the gene matches. CDR3 sequence (DNA): TGTGCCAGCAGGCCTAATAGCGGGGGCACAGATACGCAGTATTTT. It specifies CASRPNSGGTDTQYF.

The rearrangement uses TRBV5-1 and TRBJ2-5, with TRBD1 matching 7 bases. The V gene's germline CDR1 is SGHRS and CDR2 YFSETQ. V gave up 3 bases and J gave up 3 bases; unmatched junction bases: 5. CDR3 length: 14 amino acids. The DNA of the CDR3 is TGCGCCAGCAGCTCAAGGACAGGTGAAGAGACCCAGTACTTC. Encoded protein: CASSSRTGEETQYF.